This TCR beta chain was identified during a study of T cells in Graves' hyperthyroidism and ophthalmopathy (dated by TCRdb to the late 2010s). In terms of the full investigation: Peripheral blood samples were taken at initial diagnosis, before any treatment was given. The paper describes TCR Vbeta CDR3 sequencing of roughly 130 peripheral blood samples, made up of approximately 40 ophthalmopathy patients, 70 to 75 hyperthyroidism patients and about 17 progressor patients. A discovery cohort of approximately 100 patients, about 43 with Graves' ophthalmopathy and more than 55 with stable Graves' hyperthyroidism, was used to find distinguishing TCR V-J signatures. Whether ophthalmopathy could be predicted prospectively was tested in an independent validation cohort made up of roughly 19 hyperthyroidism patients plus 17 patients who later progressed to ophthalmopathy. Following sampling, methimazole starting at 30 mg daily was given to hyperthyroidism patients, and high-dose intravenous methylprednisolone was given to ophthalmopathy patients. For training and testing, the approximately 97 patients in the discovery cohort were randomly divided in a 7:3 ratio. The study also compared thyroid tissue and blood T-cell repertoires from about 6 Graves' hyperthyroidism patients.

TCR beta CDR3 regions were amplified from RNA transcripts. A first-round RT-PCR of the TCR CDR3 used the HTBI primer set with the Qiagen OneStep RT-PCR kit. Libraries were constructed in a second round of multiplex PCR, after which size selection and purification were carried out. Paired-end sequencing of the libraries was performed with 100 bp reads on an Illumina HiSeq2000. Concerning the study's data processing: SOAPnuke was used to process the raw data, removing reads that contained adapters or uncalled bases, had a mean Phred below 15, or lacked an exact match to the constant primer or identifier. COPE v1.2.5 was used to merge high-quality paired reads, and clonotypes were defined as unique nucleotide sequences. MiTCR v1.1 was used to align clonotypes to the IMGT TRBV, TRBD and TRBJ reference segments. The analysis was restricted to V-J combinations with a frequency above 0.0001, which together covered roughly 99% of the repertoires. A TCS score was defined as the ratio between F50 (clonal expansion) and ExV (chaos), using BLOSUM62-based TCRdist between CDR3 peptides within each V-J. Welch's t-statistics and random forest reduced around 520 V-J features to about 13, which were used in a naive Bayes classifier (R e1071). The Morisita-Horn index was used to measure how similar the thyroid and blood repertoires were. Using fastp trimming at Q25 and MiXCR clonotype assembly, TCRdb reanalyzed the public sequencing data and kept in-frame beta chains. Rows are unified per CDR3 protein, each entry keeping the most common DNA and genes. What appears here as the V and J calls and clone size reflects TCRdb's work, not the paper's. The sample table lists hundreds of thousands of distinct CDR3 sequences, around 39% of them with a count of one. Of the sample, 7.5% to 9.5% is held by the ten largest clones.

Looking up the germline V gene yields CDR1 MNHNS and CDR2 SASEGT. V is trimmed back by 11 bases and J by 4 bases, and the junction contains 8 bases that no gene match accounts for. The CDR3, cysteine through phenylalanine, is 14 amino acids long. Of the read, only the CDR3 DNA is kept; its 42 bases are in frame from base 1. Broader findings and caveats from the paper: In cross-validation, a model built on a 13 V-J signature told ophthalmopathy apart from stable hyperthyroidism with about 90% sensitivity and around 83% specificity, and in testing the same model reached 80%/75%. In validation, the model predicted progression to ophthalmopathy a median of roughly 6.1 months before onset, with about 71% sensitivity and about 72% specificity. Most expanded thyroid clonotypes (frequency above 0.001) were also detected in blood, suggesting blood repertoires may reflect thyroid immune responses. Sample size was not statistically predetermined, and investigators were not blinded to group allocation.

This clonotype appeared a single time. There is no known antigen for this receptor. Base qualities were left out, and no much larger clone turns up one base away. On its own, one read is weak support. Graves' hyperthyroidism was defined as stable when no progression to ophthalmopathy occurred over 18 months of follow-up. The hyperthyroidism patients were between 18 and 65 years old and newly diagnosed, with a disease duration of less than 2 months. Any patient with an uncontrolled infection, another autoimmune disease, pregnancy or lactation was excluded. Clinical symptoms, serum thyroxine and TRAb, thyroid ultrasound, and orbital computed tomography formed the basis for the diagnoses. PBMCs were separated from roughly 9.3 ml of fresh peripheral blood using Ficoll-Paque density gradient centrifugation. Total RNA was extracted using Trizol reagent, and RNA quality was assessed on an Agilent 2100 Bioanalyzer.

The receptor was derived from a man aged 18 to 35 with Graves' hyperthyroidism. The material sequenced was blood. The V and J genes are TRBV6-1 and TRBJ1-4; the junction holds 9 bases that match TRBD1. The CDR3 is CAGRDRAVNEKLFF. The DNA sequence is TGTGCCGGCCGGGACAGGGCAGTTAATGAAAAACTGTTTTTT.